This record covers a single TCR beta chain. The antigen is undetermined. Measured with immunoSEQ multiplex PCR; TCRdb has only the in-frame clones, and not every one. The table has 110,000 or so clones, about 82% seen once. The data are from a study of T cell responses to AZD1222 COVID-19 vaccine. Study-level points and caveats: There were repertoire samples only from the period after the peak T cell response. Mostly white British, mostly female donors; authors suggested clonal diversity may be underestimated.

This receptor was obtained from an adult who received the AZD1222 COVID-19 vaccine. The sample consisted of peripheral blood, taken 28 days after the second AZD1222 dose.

The CDR3 sequence is CASSLDRTGELFF. CDR3 coding DNA: TGTGCCAGCAGCCTCGACAGAACCGGGGAGCTGTTTTTT. V gene TRBV11-2 combines with J gene TRBJ2-2, with a weak D call TRBD1 (5 bases). From germline, CDR1 is SGHAT and CDR2 FQNNGV. CDR3 length equals 13 residues. The V and J ends lost 5 bases and 5 bases respectively, with 9 bases between them.